The rows below give T cell receptor beta chains drawn from one sample of a study of blood T cells in healthy people across ages. A single record per CDR3 protein comes from TCRdb applying MiXCR to the 5' RACE reads. The sample carries about 570,000 distinct CDR3 sequences, about 28% recorded once. These records were also assigned to another study, of T cells of mothers and their children.

Sequenced input: blood. The receptors originated from a boy aged 2 to 10 in good health. CDR3s include the opening cysteine and the closing phenylalanine or tryptophan. Each record gives: clone size, V gene, J gene, D gene, CDR3 length, CDR3 protein, CDR3 DNA. A D gene is named only where the DNA matches it firmly. Size is omitted from some rows. Given values are once, few, many or a class for expanded clones.

size: NA; V: TRBV7-2; J: TRBJ2-5; D: NA; length: 13; CDR3: CASSSRVWETQYF; DNA: TGTGCCAGCAGCTCCAGGGTCTGGGAGACCCAGTACTTC
size: many; V: TRBV5-5; J: TRBJ2-1; D: TRBD2; length: 15; CDR3: CASSFVPSGSNEQFF; DNA: TGTGCCAGCAGCTTTGTTCCTAGCGGGAGTAATGAGCAGTTCTTC
size: NA; V: TRBV2; J: TRBJ2-3; D: NA; length: 11; CDR3: CASAYTDTQYF; DNA: TGTGCCAGCGCCTACACAGATACGCAGTATTTT
size: NA; V: TRBV4-1; J: TRBJ2-7; D: NA; length: 16; CDR3: CASSQDPRGVTGEQYF; DNA: TGCGCCAGCAGCCAAGATCCCCGCGGGGTCACGGGGGAGCAGTACTTC
size: NA; V: TRBV2; J: TRBJ2-1; D: NA; length: 14; CDR3: CASSETLVTNEQFF; DNA: TGTGCCAGCAGTGAGACACTAGTGACGAATGAGCAGTTCTTC
size: many; V: TRBV6-4; J: TRBJ1-1; D: NA; length: 12; CDR3: CASSTGNTEAFF; DNA: TGTGCCAGTTCAACGGGGAACACTGAAGCTTTCTTT
size: NA; V: TRBV20-1; J: TRBJ2-7; D: TRBD2; length: 16; CDR3: CSARLPGLASSYEQYF; DNA: TGCAGTGCTAGACTTCCGGGACTAGCGTCTTCCTACGAGCAGTACTTC
size: NA; V: TRBV20-1; J: TRBJ2-2; D: TRBD1; length: 13; CDR3: CSARPTGVGELFF; DNA: TGCAGTGCTAGACCGACAGGGGTCGGGGAGCTGTTTTTT
size: NA; V: TRBV10-3; J: TRBJ2-5; D: TRBD2; length: 13; CDR3: CAMSERGGETQYF; DNA: TGTGCCATGTCGGAGCGGGGGGGAGAGACCCAGTACTTC
size: few; V: TRBV10-3; J: TRBJ1-4; D: NA; length: 15; CDR3: CAISESRARDEKLFF; DNA: TGTGCCATCAGTGAGTCGCGGGCAAGGGATGAAAAACTGTTTTTT
size: NA; V: TRBV19; J: TRBJ2-3; D: TRBD2; length: 17; CDR3: CASSASLAGGSSDTQYF; DNA: TGTGCCAGTAGTGCCTCCCTGGCGGGGGGGTCGTCAGATACGCAGTATTTT
size: NA; V: TRBV20-1; J: TRBJ2-4; D: NA; length: 14; CDR3: CSASPDLAKNIQYF; DNA: TGCAGTGCTAGCCCCGATCTAGCCAAAAACATTCAGTACTTC
size: many; V: TRBV27; J: TRBJ2-2; D: NA; length: 13; CDR3: CASSSRGTGELFF; DNA: TGTGCCAGCAGTTCACGGGGCACCGGGGAGCTGTTTTTT
size: NA; V: TRBV11-2; J: TRBJ1-5; D: NA; length: 14; CDR3: CASSLGQTNQPQHF; DNA: TGTGCCAGCAGCTTAGGACAGACAAATCAGCCCCAGCATTTT
size: NA; V: TRBV20-1; J: TRBJ1-1; D: TRBD1; length: 13; CDR3: CSALGQGGTEAFF; DNA: TGCAGTGCCCTGGGACAGGGGGGAACTGAAGCTTTCTTT
size: few; V: TRBV30; J: TRBJ2-1; D: TRBD2; length: 16; CDR3: CAWSPGTSGAYNEQFF; DNA: TGTGCCTGGAGTCCCGGGACTAGCGGGGCATACAATGAGCAGTTCTTC
size: NA; V: TRBV20-1; J: TRBJ1-5; D: NA; length: 13; CDR3: CSATSLGNQPQHF; DNA: TGCAGTGCTACCTCCCTGGGCAATCAGCCCCAGCATTTT
size: many; V: TRBV27; J: TRBJ1-5; D: NA; length: 15; CDR3: CASSLEGYSNQPQHF; DNA: TGTGCCAGCAGTTTGGAGGGCTATAGCAATCAGCCCCAGCATTTT
size: NA; V: TRBV4-3; J: TRBJ2-7; D: TRBD2; length: 16; CDR3: CASSQDSWTRTYEQYF; DNA: TGCGCCAGCAGCCAAGATTCTTGGACTAGGACTTACGAGCAGTACTTC
size: few; V: TRBV6-6; J: TRBJ2-7; D: TRBD2; length: 14; CDR3: CASSSSGRSYEQYF; DNA: TGTGCCAGCAGTTCTAGCGGGAGGTCCTACGAGCAGTACTTC
size: once; V: TRBV12-3/TRBV12-4; J: TRBJ2-5; D: TRBD1; length: 14; CDR3: CASSEDRAKETQYF; DNA: TGTGCCAGCAGTGAGGACAGGGCCAAAGAGACCCAGTACTTC
size: NA; V: TRBV4-2; J: TRBJ1-2; D: NA; length: 15; CDR3: CASSQGVASDAGYTF; DNA: TGTGCCAGCAGCCAAGGCGTAGCCTCCGATGCTGGCTACACCTTC
size: few; V: TRBV5-1; J: TRBJ2-5; D: NA; length: 14; CDR3: CASLDDPSGETQYF; DNA: TGCGCCAGCTTGGATGACCCTTCGGGAGAGACCCAGTACTTC
size: few; V: TRBV29-1; J: TRBJ1-1; D: NA; length: 13; CDR3: CSVESRVNTEAFF; DNA: TGCAGCGTTGAGTCTCGGGTAAACACTGAAGCTTTCTTT
size: NA; V: TRBV3-1; J: TRBJ2-1; D: NA; length: 14; CDR3: CASSQMSRGNEQFF; DNA: TGTGCCAGCAGCCAAATGAGCAGGGGCAATGAGCAGTTCTTC
size: NA; V: TRBV7-9; J: TRBJ2-7; D: NA; length: 13; CDR3: CASSSISVYEQYF; DNA: TGTGCCAGCAGCTCAATCTCGGTCTACGAGCAGTACTTC
size: few; V: TRBV4-3; J: TRBJ2-3; D: TRBD1; length: 19; CDR3: CASSQDWRGQTGGTDTQYF; DNA: TGCGCCAGCAGCCAAGATTGGAGGGGTCAGACAGGGGGTACAGATACGCAGTATTTT
size: NA; V: TRBV9; J: TRBJ2-5; D: NA; length: 14; CDR3: CASSGGPIGETQYF; DNA: TGTGCCAGCAGCGGGGGGCCCATAGGGGAGACCCAGTACTTC
size: many; V: TRBV29-1; J: TRBJ2-1; D: NA; length: 15; CDR3: CSVPPQSGIYNEQFF; DNA: TGCAGCGTGCCCCCGCAAAGCGGCATCTACAATGAGCAGTTCTTC
size: few; V: TRBV4-1; J: TRBJ2-7; D: NA; length: 16; CDR3: CASSQSTTGRFYEQYF; DNA: TGCGCCAGCAGCCAAAGTACGACTGGCAGGTTCTACGAGCAGTACTTC
size: NA; V: TRBV12-3/TRBV12-4; J: TRBJ2-5; D: NA; length: 14; CDR3: CASSLEVGGETQYF; DNA: TGTGCCAGCAGTTTAGAGGTTGGGGGGGAGACCCAGTACTTC
size: NA; V: TRBV6-5; J: TRBJ1-6; D: NA; length: 14; CDR3: CASSILGLLSPLHF; DNA: TGTGCCAGCAGCATCCTCGGGCTTTTATCACCCCTCCACTTT
size: NA; V: TRBV5-1; J: TRBJ2-3; D: TRBD1; length: 14; CDR3: CASSGQGYTDTQYF; DNA: TGCGCCAGCAGCGGACAGGGATACACAGATACGCAGTATTTT
size: few; V: TRBV2; J: TRBJ1-2; D: TRBD1; length: 14; CDR3: CASRDSLPRGGYTF; DNA: TGTGCCAGCCGGGACAGCCTCCCCCGTGGAGGCTACACCTTC
size: NA; V: TRBV12-3/TRBV12-4; J: TRBJ2-7; D: TRBD2; length: 20; CDR3: CASPKKCRTSGLKGVNEQYF; DNA: TGTGCCAGCCCGAAAAAATGCAGGACTAGCGGACTAAAGGGGGTTAACGAGCAGTACTTC
size: few; V: TRBV20-1; J: TRBJ2-1; D: TRBD2; length: 15; CDR3: CSARTTSGRGNEQFF; DNA: TGCAGTGCTAGAACGACTAGCGGGAGGGGGAATGAGCAGTTCTTC
size: NA; V: TRBV5-1; J: TRBJ1-4; D: TRBD1; length: 14; CDR3: CASSFTGDNEKLFF; DNA: TGCGCCAGCAGCTTTACAGGGGACAATGAAAAACTGTTTTTT
size: NA; V: TRBV20-1; J: TRBJ2-7; D: TRBD2; length: 15; CDR3: CSARDAFAGGNEQYF; DNA: TGCAGTGCTAGAGATGCCTTCGCGGGGGGGAACGAGCAGTACTTC
size: NA; V: TRBV29-1; J: TRBJ2-3; D: TRBD2; length: 13; CDR3: CSVGTSDRDTQYF; DNA: TGCAGCGTTGGGACTAGCGATAGGGATACGCAGTATTTT
size: NA; V: TRBV5-5; J: TRBJ1-1; D: TRBD1; length: 15; CDR3: CASSLLTGFITEAFF; DNA: TGTGCCAGCAGTCTCCTGACAGGGTTTATTACTGAAGCTTTCTTT
size: NA; V: TRBV3-1; J: TRBJ1-2; D: NA; length: 12; CDR3: CASSQGLRGYTF; DNA: TGTGCCAGCAGCCAAGGGCTGAGGGGCTACACCTTC
size: few; V: TRBV2; J: TRBJ2-7; D: TRBD2; length: 14; CDR3: CASRGTTDFYEQYF; DNA: TGTGCCAGCAGGGGGACTACCGACTTCTACGAGCAGTACTTC
size: many; V: TRBV4-3; J: TRBJ2-3; D: NA; length: 14; CDR3: CASSQDLATDTQYF; DNA: TGCGCCAGCAGCCAAGACTTAGCCACAGATACGCAGTATTTT
size: NA; V: TRBV5-1; J: TRBJ2-7; D: TRBD2; length: 14; CDR3: CASSLVGSSGEQYF; DNA: TGCGCCAGCAGCTTGGTAGGCTCTAGCGGGGAGCAGTACTTC
size: few; V: TRBV2; J: TRBJ2-7; D: NA; length: 15; CDR3: CASSTPGTNTGEQYF; DNA: TGTGCCAGCAGTACACCCGGGACAAACACGGGCGAGCAGTACTTC
size: NA; V: TRBV2; J: TRBJ2-2; D: TRBD1; length: 15; CDR3: CASSPGGQGAGELFF; DNA: TGTGCCAGCAGCCCGGGAGGACAGGGGGCCGGGGAGCTGTTTTTT